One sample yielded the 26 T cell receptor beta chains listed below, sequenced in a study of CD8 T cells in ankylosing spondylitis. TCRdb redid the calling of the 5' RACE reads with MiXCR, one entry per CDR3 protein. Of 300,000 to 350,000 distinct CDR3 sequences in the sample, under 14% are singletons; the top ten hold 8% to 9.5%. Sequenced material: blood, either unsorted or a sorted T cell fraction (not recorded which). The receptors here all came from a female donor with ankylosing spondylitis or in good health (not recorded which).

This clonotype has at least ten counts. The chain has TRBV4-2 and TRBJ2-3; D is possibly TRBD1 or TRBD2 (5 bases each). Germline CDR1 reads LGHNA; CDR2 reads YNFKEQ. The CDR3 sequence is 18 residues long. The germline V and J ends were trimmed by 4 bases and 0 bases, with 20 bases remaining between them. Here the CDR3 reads CASSRGLRSTASTDTQYF. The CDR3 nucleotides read TGTGCCAGCAGCCGGGGGTTGCGATCCACAGCGAGCACAGATACGCAGTATTTT.

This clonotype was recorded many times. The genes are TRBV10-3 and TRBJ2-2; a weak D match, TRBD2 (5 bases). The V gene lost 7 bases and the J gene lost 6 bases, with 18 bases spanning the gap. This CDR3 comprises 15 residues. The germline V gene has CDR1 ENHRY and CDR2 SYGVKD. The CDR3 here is CAITEGLGVPGELFF. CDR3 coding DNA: TGTGCCATCACCGAGGGATTGGGTGTCCCCGGGGAGCTGTTTTTT.

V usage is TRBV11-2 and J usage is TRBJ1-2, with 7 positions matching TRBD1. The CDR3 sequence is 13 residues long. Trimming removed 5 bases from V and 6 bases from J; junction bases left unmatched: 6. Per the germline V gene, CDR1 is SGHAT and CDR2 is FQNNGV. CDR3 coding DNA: TGTGCCAGCAGCCCGACAGGGATTAATGGCTACACCTTC. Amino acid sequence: CASSPTGINGYTF. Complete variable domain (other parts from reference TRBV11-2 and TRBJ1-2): EAGVAQSPRYKIIEKRQSVAFWCNPISGHATLYWYQQILGQGPKLLIQFQNNGVVDDSQLPKDRFSAERLKGVDSTLKIQPAKLEDSAVYLCASSPTGINGYTFGSGTRLTVV.

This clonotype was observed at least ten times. The CDR3 reads CASSYRQGENTEAFF. The DNA for the CDR3 is TGCGCCAGCAGCTACCGGCAGGGGGAGAACACTGAAGCTTTCTTT. This chain connects TRBV5-1 to TRBJ1-1; 7 bases align to TRBD1. V shed 3 bases, J shed 1 base, and the junction held 6 bases outside the gene matches. The CDR3 consists of 15 residues. Germline lookup yields CDR1 SGHRS and CDR2 YFSETQ.

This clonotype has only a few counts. CDR3 in amino acids: CASSVQPQGGSNEQFF. CDR3 coding DNA: TGCGCCAGCAGTGTCCAGCCCCAAGGCGGGAGCAATGAGCAGTTCTTC. This chain links TRBV5-1 with TRBJ2-1; the match to TRBD2 covers 7 bases. Germline CDR1 SGHRS, CDR2 YFSETQ. The V gene end was trimmed by 5 bases and the J gene end by 6 bases; junction bases not matched to a gene: 14. The CDR3 runs 16 residues. The whole variable domain, filled in from reference TRBV5-1 and TRBJ2-1, reads KAGVTQTPRYLIKTRGQQVTLSCSPISGHRSVSWYQQTPGQGLQFLFEYFSETQRNKGNFPGRFSGRQFSNSRSEMNVSTLELGDSALYLCASSVQPQGGSNEQFFGPGTRLTVL.

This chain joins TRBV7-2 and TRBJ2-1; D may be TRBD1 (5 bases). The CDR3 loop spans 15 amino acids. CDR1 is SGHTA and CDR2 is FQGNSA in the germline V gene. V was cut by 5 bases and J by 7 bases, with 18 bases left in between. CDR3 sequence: CASSPPGLVGNEQFF. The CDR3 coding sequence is TGTGCCAGCAGCCCCCCAGGGTTAGTTGGGAATGAGCAGTTCTTC.

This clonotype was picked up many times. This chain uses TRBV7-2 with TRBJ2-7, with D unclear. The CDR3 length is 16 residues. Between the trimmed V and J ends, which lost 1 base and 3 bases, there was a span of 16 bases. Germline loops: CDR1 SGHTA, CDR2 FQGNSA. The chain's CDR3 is CASSLVPDARNYEQYF. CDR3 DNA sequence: TGTGCCAGCAGCTTAGTGCCGGACGCACGAAACTACGAGCAGTACTTC.

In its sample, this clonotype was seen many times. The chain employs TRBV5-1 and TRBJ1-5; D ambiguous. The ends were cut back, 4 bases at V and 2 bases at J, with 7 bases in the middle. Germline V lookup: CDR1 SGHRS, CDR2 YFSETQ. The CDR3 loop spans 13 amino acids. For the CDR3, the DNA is TGCGCCAGCAGCCAGGAGGGCAATCAGCCCCAGCATTTT. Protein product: CASSQEGNQPQHF.

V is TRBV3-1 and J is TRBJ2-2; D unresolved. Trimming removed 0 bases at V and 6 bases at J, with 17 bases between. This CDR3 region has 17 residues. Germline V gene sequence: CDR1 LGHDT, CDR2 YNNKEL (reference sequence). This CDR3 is CASSQDFAVARAGELFF. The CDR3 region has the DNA TGTGCCAGCAGCCAAGATTTTGCGGTCGCCCGGGCCGGGGAGCTGTTTTTT.

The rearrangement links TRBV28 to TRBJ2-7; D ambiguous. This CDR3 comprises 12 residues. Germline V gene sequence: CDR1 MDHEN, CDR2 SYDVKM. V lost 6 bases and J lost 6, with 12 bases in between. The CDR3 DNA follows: TGTGCCAGCAGCCCAATGCGGTCCGAGCAGTACTTC. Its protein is CASSPMRSEQYF.

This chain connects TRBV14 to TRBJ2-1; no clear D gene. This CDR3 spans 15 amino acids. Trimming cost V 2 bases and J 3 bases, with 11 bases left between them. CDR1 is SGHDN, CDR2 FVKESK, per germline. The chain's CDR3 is CASSQLGGVYNEQFF. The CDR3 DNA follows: TGTGCCAGCAGCCAACTAGGTGGGGTCTACAATGAGCAGTTCTTC.

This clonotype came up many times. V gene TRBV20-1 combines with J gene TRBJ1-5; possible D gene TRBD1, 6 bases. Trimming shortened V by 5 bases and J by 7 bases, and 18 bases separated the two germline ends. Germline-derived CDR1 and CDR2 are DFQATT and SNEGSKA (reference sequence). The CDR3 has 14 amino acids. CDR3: CSAEDAQGHQPQHF. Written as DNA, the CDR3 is TGCAGTGCTGAGGACGCACAGGGTCACCAGCCCCAGCATTTT.

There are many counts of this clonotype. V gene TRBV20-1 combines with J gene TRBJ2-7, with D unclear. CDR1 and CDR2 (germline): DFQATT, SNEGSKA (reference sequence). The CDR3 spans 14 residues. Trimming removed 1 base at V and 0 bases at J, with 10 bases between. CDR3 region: CSARVVGHSYEQYF. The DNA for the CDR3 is TGCAGTGCTAGAGTAGTAGGCCACTCCTACGAGCAGTACTTC.

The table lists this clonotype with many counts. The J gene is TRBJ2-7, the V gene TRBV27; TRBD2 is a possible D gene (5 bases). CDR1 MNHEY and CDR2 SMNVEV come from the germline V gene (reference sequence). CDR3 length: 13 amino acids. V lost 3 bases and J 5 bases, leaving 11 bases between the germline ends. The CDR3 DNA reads TGTGCCAGCAGTTTTCGGGAAGTCAACGAGCAGTACTTC. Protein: CASSFREVNEQYF.

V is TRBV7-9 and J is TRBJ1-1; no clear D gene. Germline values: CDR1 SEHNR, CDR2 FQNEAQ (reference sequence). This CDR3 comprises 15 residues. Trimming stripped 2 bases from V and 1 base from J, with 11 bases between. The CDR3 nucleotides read TGTGCCAGCAGCTTATCGATGAAGGGGAACACTGAAGCTTTCTTT. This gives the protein CASSLSMKGNTEAFF.

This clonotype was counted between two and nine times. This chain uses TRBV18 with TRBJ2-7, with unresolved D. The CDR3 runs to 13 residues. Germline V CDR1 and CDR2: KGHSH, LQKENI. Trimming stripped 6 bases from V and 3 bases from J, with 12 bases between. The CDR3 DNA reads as TGTGCCAGCTCGGCAGGAACCTACTACGAGCAGTACTTC. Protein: CASSAGTYYEQYF.

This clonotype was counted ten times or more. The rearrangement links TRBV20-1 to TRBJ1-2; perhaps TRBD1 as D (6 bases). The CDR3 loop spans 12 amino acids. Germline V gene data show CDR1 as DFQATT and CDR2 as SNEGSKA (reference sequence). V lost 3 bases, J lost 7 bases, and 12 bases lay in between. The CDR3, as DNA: TGCAGTGCTAGCCGGGACAAAGGTGGCTACACCTTC. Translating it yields CSASRDKGGYTF.

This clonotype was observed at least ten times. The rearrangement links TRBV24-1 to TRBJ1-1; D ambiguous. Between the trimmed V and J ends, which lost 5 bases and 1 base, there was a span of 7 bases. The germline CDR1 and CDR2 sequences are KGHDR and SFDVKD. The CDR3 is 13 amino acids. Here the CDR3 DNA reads TGTGCCACCAGTGCACAGAAGAACACTGAAGCTTTCTTT. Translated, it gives CATSAQKNTEAFF.

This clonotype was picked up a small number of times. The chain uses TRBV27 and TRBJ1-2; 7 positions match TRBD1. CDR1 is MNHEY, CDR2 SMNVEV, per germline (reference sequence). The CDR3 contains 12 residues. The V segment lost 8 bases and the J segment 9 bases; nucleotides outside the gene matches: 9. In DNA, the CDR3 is TGTGCCAGCGGGACAGTGCCCGGTAGCTACACCTTC. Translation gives CASGTVPGSYTF.

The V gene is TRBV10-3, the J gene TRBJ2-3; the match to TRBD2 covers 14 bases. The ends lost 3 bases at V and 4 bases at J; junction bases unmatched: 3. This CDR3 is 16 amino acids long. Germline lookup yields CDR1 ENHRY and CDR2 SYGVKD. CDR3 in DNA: TGTGCCATCAGTGACCGACTAGCGGGGGGGCCAGATACGCAGTATTTT. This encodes CAISDRLAGGPDTQYF.

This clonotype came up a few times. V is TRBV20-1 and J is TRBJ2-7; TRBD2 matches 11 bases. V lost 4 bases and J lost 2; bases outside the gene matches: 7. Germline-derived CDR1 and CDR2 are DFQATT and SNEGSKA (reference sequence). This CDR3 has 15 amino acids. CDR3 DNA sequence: TGCAGTGCTACGCCGCCTAGCGGGAGGACCTACGAGCAGTACTTC. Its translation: CSATPPSGRTYEQYF.

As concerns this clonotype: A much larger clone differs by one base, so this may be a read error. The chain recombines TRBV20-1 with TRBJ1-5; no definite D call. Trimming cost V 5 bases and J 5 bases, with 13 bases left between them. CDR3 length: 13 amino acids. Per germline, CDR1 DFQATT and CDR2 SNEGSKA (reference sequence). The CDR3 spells CSAVRWRDQPQHF. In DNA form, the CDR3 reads TGCAGTGCTGTAAGGTGGAGAGATCAGCCCCAGCATTTT.

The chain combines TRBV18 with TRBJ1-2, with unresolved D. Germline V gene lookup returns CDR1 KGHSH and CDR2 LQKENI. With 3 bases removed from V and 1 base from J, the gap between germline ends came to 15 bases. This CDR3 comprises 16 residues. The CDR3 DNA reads TGTGCCAGCTCACCTTCGACCTCAGACGTTAACTATGGCTACACCTTC. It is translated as CASSPSTSDVNYGYTF.

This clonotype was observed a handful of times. CDR3 DNA sequence: TGCAGTGCTAGACCAGGGACGGGGAGGAGGGAGACCCAGTACTTC. This gives the protein CSARPGTGRRETQYF. The chain recombines TRBV20-1 with TRBJ2-5; possible D gene TRBD2, 6 bases. From germline, CDR1 is DFQATT and CDR2 SNEGSKA (reference sequence). Trimming took off 2 bases at V and 5 bases at J, with 18 bases between the two ends. The CDR3 covers 15 residues.

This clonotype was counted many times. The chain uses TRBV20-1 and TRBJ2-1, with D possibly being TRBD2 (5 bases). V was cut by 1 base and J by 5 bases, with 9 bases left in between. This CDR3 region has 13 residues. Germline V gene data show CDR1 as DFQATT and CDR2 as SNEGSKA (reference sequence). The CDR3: CSARVAPNNEQFF. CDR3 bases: TGCAGTGCTAGAGTAGCGCCCAACAATGAGCAGTTCTTC.

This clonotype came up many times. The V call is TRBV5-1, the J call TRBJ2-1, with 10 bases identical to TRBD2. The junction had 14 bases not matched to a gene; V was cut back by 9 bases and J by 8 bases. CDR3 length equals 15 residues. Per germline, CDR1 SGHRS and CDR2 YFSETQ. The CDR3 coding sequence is TGCGCCACCGCCGTTAGCGGGGGGATAGGGGATGAGCAGTTCTTC. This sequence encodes CATAVSGGIGDEQFF.